This record looks at one TCR beta chain sequence and its context. The antigen remains undetermined. The entry originates in a study of cytomegalovirus exposure and HLA in healthy donors. The study, taken as a whole, reports: Later analysis identified 15,000 to 20,000 TCR beta sequences associated with HLA alleles, using a false discovery rate threshold of 0.05. The study recorded 164 TCR beta chains that were cytomegalovirus-associated. There was a cluster of highly shared sequence variants that was likely a sequencing artifact.

Everyone who donated was a healthy bone marrow donor. A multiplex PCR was run with 60 Vbeta primers and 13 Jbeta primers. Clones were read by immunoSEQ multiplex PCR, and TCRdb kept only the in-frame ones, dropping some. There are more than 95,000 clones in the sample; about 83% occur only once, and around 3.7% lies in the top ten. The CDR3 runs to 15 residues. Between the trimmed V and J ends, which lost 4 bases and 2 bases, there was a span of 12 bases. Germline CDR1 LGHNA, CDR2 YSLEER. The genes are TRBV4-3 and TRBJ1-3; a weak D match, TRBD1 (6 bases). This receptor was identified in a man between 25 and 39 years old in good health and CMV-seronegative. The sample comprised PBMCs. As DNA, the CDR3 is TGCGCCAGCAGCCTAACCCACAGGGCTGGAAACACCATATATTTT. Its protein is CASSLTHRAGNTIYF.